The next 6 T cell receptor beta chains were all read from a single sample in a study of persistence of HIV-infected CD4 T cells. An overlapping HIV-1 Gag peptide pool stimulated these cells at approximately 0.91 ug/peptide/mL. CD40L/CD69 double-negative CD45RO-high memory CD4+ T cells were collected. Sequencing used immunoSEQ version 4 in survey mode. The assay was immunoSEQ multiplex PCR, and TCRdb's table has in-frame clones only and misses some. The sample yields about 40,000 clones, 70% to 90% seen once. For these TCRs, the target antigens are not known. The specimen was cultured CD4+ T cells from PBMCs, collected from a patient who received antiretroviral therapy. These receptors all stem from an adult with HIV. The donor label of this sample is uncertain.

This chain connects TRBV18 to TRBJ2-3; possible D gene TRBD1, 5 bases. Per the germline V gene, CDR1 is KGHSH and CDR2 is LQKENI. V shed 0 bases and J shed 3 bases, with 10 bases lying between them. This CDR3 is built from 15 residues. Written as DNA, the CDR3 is TGTGCCAGCTCACCACCTTGGCAGGGAACAGATACGCAGTATTTT. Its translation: CASSPPWQGTDTQYF.

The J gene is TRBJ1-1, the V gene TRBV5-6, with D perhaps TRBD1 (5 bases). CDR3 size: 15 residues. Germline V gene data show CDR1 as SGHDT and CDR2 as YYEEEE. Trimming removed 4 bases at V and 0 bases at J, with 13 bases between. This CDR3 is CASSPIGALNTEAFF. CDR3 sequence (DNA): TGTGCCAGCAGCCCCATAGGGGCGTTGAACACTGAAGCTTTCTTT.

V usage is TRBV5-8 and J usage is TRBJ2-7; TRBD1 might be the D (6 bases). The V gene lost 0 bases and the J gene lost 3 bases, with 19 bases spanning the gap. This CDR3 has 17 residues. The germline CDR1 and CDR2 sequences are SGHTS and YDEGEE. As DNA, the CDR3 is TGTGCCAGCAGCTTGGGTGGTTCGGGTCAGGGGCTCTACGAGCAGTACTTC. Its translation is CASSLGGSGQGLYEQYF.

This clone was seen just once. The CDR3: CSVHPGLAYNEQFF. The DNA for the CDR3 is TGCAGCGTACATCCGGGACTAGCCTACAATGAGCAGTTCTTC. J is TRBJ2-1 and V is TRBV29-1, with 8 bases lining up with TRBD2. The CDR3 contains 14 residues. CDR1 is SQVTM, CDR2 ANQGSEA, per germline. V shed 6 bases, J shed 2 bases, and the junction held 6 bases outside the gene matches.

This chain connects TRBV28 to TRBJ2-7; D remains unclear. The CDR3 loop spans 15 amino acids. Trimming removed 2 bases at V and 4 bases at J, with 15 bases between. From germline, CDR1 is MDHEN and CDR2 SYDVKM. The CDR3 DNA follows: TGTGCCAGCAGTTTAGATACGCCGGCGCGTTACGAGCAGTACTTC. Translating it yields CASSLDTPARYEQYF.

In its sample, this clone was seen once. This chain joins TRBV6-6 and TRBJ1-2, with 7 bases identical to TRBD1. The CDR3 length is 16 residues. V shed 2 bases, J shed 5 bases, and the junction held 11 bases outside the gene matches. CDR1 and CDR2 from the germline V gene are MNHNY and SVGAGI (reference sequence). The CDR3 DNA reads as TGTGCCAGCAGTTACCCGGCCCTTGGACAGGAATATGGCTACACCTTC. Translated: CASSYPALGQEYGYTF.